This T cell receptor beta chain was captured by sequencing in a study of identical twins. V dropped 3 bases and J dropped 0 bases, with 9 bases sitting between them. The CDR3 extends over 15 amino acids. Germline lookup yields CDR1 SGHTA and CDR2 FQGNSA. This clonotype came up many times. TCRdb independently ran MiXCR on the 5' RACE reads; one entry per CDR3 protein. The table has approximately 240,000 distinct CDR3 sequences, around 15% seen once. Sequenced input: memory (CD45RO+) T cells sorted from blood. The receptor was derived from a woman between 18 and 30 years old in good health. V is TRBV7-2 and J is TRBJ1-3; D gene uncertain. The CDR3 protein is CASSFFESSGNTIYF. The CDR3 DNA is TGTGCCAGCAGCTTCTTTGAGAGCTCTGGAAACACCATATATTTT.